Listed below are T cell receptor beta chains from one sample, sequenced in a study of cytomegalovirus exposure and HLA in healthy donors. Sequencing used immunoSEQ multiplex PCR; TCRdb keeps in-frame clones, though not all of them. The table shows about 150,000 clones, with roughly 80% occurring only once. The sequencing sample was made of PBMCs. These receptors all come from a woman aged 40-49 years in good health and CMV-seronegative. The CDR3 runs from the conserved cysteine through the conserved F or W. Fields, in order: CDR3 DNA, CDR3 protein, clone size, J gene, V gene, D gene. A D gene is named only where the DNA matches it firmly. Clone size is shown for a subset of rows, as once, few, many or a class of expanded clone.

DNA: TGTGCCAGCAGCGACCCCATTAGCGGGAGTCCCACAGATACGCAGTATTTT
CDR3: CASSDPISGSPTDTQYF
size: NA
J: TRBJ2-3
V: TRBV11-3
D: TRBD2

DNA: TGCGCCAGCAGCTTGGAGCTACTGAACACTGAAGCTTTCTTT
CDR3: CASSLELLNTEAFF
size: once
J: TRBJ1-1
V: TRBV5-1
D: NA

DNA: TGCAGCGTTGGGCCAGGGGGTAGCGAGCAGTACTTC
CDR3: CSVGPGGSEQYF
size: NA
J: TRBJ2-7
V: TRBV29-1
D: TRBD1

DNA: TGTGCCAGCAGCCTATCCGCCTCCTACGAGCAGTACTTC
CDR3: CASSLSASYEQYF
size: NA
J: TRBJ2-7
V: TRBV7-6
D: NA

DNA: TGTGCCAGCAGTTACTCGCGGGGAAGCACCATATATTTT
CDR3: CASSYSRGSTIYF
size: NA
J: TRBJ1-3
V: TRBV6-5
D: NA

DNA: TGTGCCTGGAGTGGACAGTCAACTAATGAAAAACTGTTTTTT
CDR3: CAWSGQSTNEKLFF
size: NA
J: TRBJ1-4
V: TRBV30
D: NA

DNA: TGCGCCAGCAGCTTTACGCCACCAGGGACCGGGGAGCTGTTTTTT
CDR3: CASSFTPPGTGELFF
size: NA
J: TRBJ2-2
V: TRBV5-1
D: NA

DNA: TGTGCCAGCAGTGAGGGCGGGGGGGCCCGAGAGACCCAGTACTTC
CDR3: CASSEGGGARETQYF
size: NA
J: TRBJ2-5
V: TRBV2
D: TRBD2

DNA: TGTGCCTGGAGTCCCGGGAACACTGAAGCTTTCTTT
CDR3: CAWSPGNTEAFF
size: once
J: TRBJ1-1
V: TRBV30
D: NA

DNA: TGCGCCAGCAGCCCGGGACTAGCGGGGGGGATGAACTCCTACGAGCAGTACTTC
CDR3: CASSPGLAGGMNSYEQYF
size: once
J: TRBJ2-7
V: TRBV5-1
D: TRBD2

DNA: TGTGCCAGCAGCGTGACTAGCGGCCCATACGAGCAGTACTTC
CDR3: CASSVTSGPYEQYF
size: NA
J: TRBJ2-7
V: TRBV13
D: TRBD2

DNA: TGTGCCAGCAGCTCGAAAACCGGGACAGGCCATGGCTACACCTTC
CDR3: CASSSKTGTGHGYTF
size: NA
J: TRBJ1-2
V: TRBV5-6
D: TRBD1

DNA: TGTGCCAGCAGCACGCTAGGAGAGCAGTTCTTC
CDR3: CASSTLGEQFF
size: few
J: TRBJ2-1
V: TRBV5-6
D: NA

DNA: TGTGCCAGCAGCGGCGGGACAGGGGCAGGGGATACGCAGTATTTT
CDR3: CASSGGTGAGDTQYF
size: NA
J: TRBJ2-3
V: TRBV25-1
D: TRBD1

DNA: TGTGCCAGCAGCGTGGGACAGTTGAACACTGAAGCTTTCTTT
CDR3: CASSVGQLNTEAFF
size: NA
J: TRBJ1-1
V: TRBV11-3
D: TRBD1

DNA: TGTGCCAGCAGCTGGACAGGGACTGGCTACACCTTC
CDR3: CASSWTGTGYTF
size: NA
J: TRBJ1-2
V: TRBV6-6
D: TRBD1

DNA: TGCGCCAGCAGCCAAGATCTAGACAATGAGCAGTTCTTC
CDR3: CASSQDLDNEQFF
size: NA
J: TRBJ2-1
V: TRBV4-1
D: NA

DNA: TGTGCCAGTAGTCCGCGGCCTAACTATGGCTACACCTTC
CDR3: CASSPRPNYGYTF
size: NA
J: TRBJ1-2
V: TRBV19
D: NA

DNA: TGTGCCAGCAGCTTATGGGCGAGTGACAATGAGCAGTTCTTC
CDR3: CASSLWASDNEQFF
size: NA
J: TRBJ2-1
V: TRBV7-2
D: NA

DNA: TGTGCCAGCAGACCCTCCGCAGGGGAGCACACTGAAGCTTTCTTT
CDR3: CASRPSAGEHTEAFF
size: NA
J: TRBJ1-1
V: TRBV6-5
D: NA

DNA: TGTGCCAGCAGAGAGAGCTCCTATAATTCACCCCTCCACTTT
CDR3: CASRESSYNSPLHF
size: NA
J: TRBJ1-6
V: TRBV6-4
D: NA

DNA: TGCGCCAGCAGCTCGATGGGACAGCAAAACATTCAGTACTTC
CDR3: CASSSMGQQNIQYF
size: NA
J: TRBJ2-4
V: TRBV5-1
D: TRBD1

DNA: TGTGCCAGCAGCGGCCGGACAGGGCCTAATGAAAAACTGTTTTTT
CDR3: CASSGRTGPNEKLFF
size: NA
J: TRBJ1-4
V: TRBV5-4
D: TRBD1

DNA: TGTGCCAGCGGACCCGGACTCCCCGGGGAGACCCAGTACTTC
CDR3: CASGPGLPGETQYF
size: NA
J: TRBJ2-5
V: TRBV6-5
D: NA

DNA: TGTGCCAGCAGCCCCCAGGGGAGTATCTCTGGGGCCAACGTCCTGACTTTC
CDR3: CASSPQGSISGANVLTF
size: NA
J: TRBJ2-6
V: TRBV7-2
D: NA

DNA: TGTGCCAGCAGTTTTCCCCGGGGACAGTCCTATGGCTACACCTTC
CDR3: CASSFPRGQSYGYTF
size: NA
J: TRBJ1-2
V: TRBV28
D: TRBD1

DNA: TGTGCCATCTCAACGGGGTATGGCTACACCTTC
CDR3: CAISTGYGYTF
size: NA
J: TRBJ1-2
V: TRBV11-2
D: NA

DNA: TGTGCCAGCAGTTCGGGGATAACAGATACGCAGTATTTT
CDR3: CASSSGITDTQYF
size: NA
J: TRBJ2-3
V: TRBV6-6
D: NA

DNA: TGCGCCAGCAACATACATTACTGGGCGAACACTGAAGCTTTCTTT
CDR3: CASNIHYWANTEAFF
size: few
J: TRBJ1-1
V: TRBV5-1
D: NA